This passage covers 6 T cell receptor beta chains from one sample sequenced in a study of cytomegalovirus exposure and HLA in healthy donors. The PCR made use of 60 Vbeta and 13 Jbeta primers. TCRdb's table, derived via immunoSEQ multiplex PCR, lists solely in-frame clones and lacks some. Of under 200,000 clones in the sample, roughly 83% were seen once. Sequencing was carried out using PBMCs. All receptors derive from a boy aged 5-17 years in good health and CMV-seronegative.

The rearrangement uses TRBV7-9 and TRBJ2-5; 8 bases agree with TRBD2. V was clipped by 5 bases and J by 5 bases; unmatched bases: 13. CDR1 and CDR2 (germline): SEHNR, FQNEAQ (reference sequence). The CDR3 runs 16 residues. This chain's CDR3 is CASSHPTQTSEETQYF. CDR3 sequence (DNA): TGTGCCAGCAGCCACCCCACCCAGACTAGCGAGGAGACCCAGTACTTC.

The chain recombines TRBV11-2 with TRBJ2-1; a weak D match, TRBD2 (6 bases). V was trimmed by 1 base and J by 6 bases, leaving 16 bases between them. There are 16 residues in the CDR3. Germline CDR1 is SGHAT and CDR2 is FQNNGV. The CDR3 sequence: CASSLGSAGTLNEQFF. In DNA, the CDR3 is TGTGCCAGCAGCTTAGGTTCCGCGGGGACCCTCAATGAGCAGTTCTTC.

This clone has only a few counts. The J gene is TRBJ2-7, the V gene TRBV7-2, with 8 positions matching TRBD2. With 1 base clipped from V and 1 base from J, the junction kept 6 bases outside the gene matches. The germline V gene has CDR1 SGHTA and CDR2 FQGNSA. CDR3 size: 16 residues. For the CDR3, the DNA is TGTGCCAGCAGCTTAGATCGGGCTAGCGGGTCCTACGAGCAGTACTTC. It codes for CASSLDRASGSYEQYF.

The chain employs TRBV30 and TRBJ1-5, with unresolved D. This CDR3 comprises 14 residues. The germline CDR1 and CDR2 sequences are GTSNPN and SVGIG (reference sequence). The V and J ends lost 1 base and 4 bases respectively, with 11 bases between them. CDR3 sequence: CAWSAVDSNQPQHF. Written as DNA, the CDR3 is TGTGCCTGGAGTGCTGTAGACTCTAATCAGCCCCAGCATTTT.

The gene calls are TRBV30 and TRBJ1-2; D gene uncertain. Deletions cut 0 bases from V and 2 bases from J, with 7 bases between. The CDR3 length is 13 residues. Per the germline V gene, CDR1 is GTSNPN and CDR2 is SVGIG (reference sequence). The CDR3 region has the DNA TGTGCCTGGAGTGTATCGGTAAACTATGGCTACACCTTC. This gives the protein CAWSVSVNYGYTF.

Here the CDR3 DNA reads TGTGCCAGCAGCTCGCCAGGGACAGATACGCAGTATTTT. Translating gives CASSSPGTDTQYF. The V gene is TRBV5-4, the J gene TRBJ2-3, with D possibly matching TRBD1 (5 bases). V lost 3 bases to trimming and J lost 3 bases, with 8 bases between them. The CDR3 loop spans 13 amino acids. Germline loops: CDR1 SGHNT, CDR2 YYREEE (reference sequence).